The 7 T cell receptor beta chains given below trace back to one sample, sequenced in a study of T cells after yellow fever vaccination. MiXCR, run by TCRdb on the 5' RACE reads, gives a single entry per CDR3 protein. The repertoire includes hundreds of thousands of distinct CDR3 sequences, about 17% of them detected once, and 18% sits in the top ten. This material consisted of PBMCs, taken before the yellow fever booster vaccination. These receptors were obtained from a man between 18 and 29 years old who received the YFV17D yellow fever vaccine.

In its sample, this clonotype was seen many times. This chain connects TRBV30 to TRBJ1-2; tentative D call: TRBD1 (6 bases). V was shortened by 4 bases and J by 3 bases, with 12 bases between the two germline ends. Germline V CDR1 and CDR2: GTSNPN, SVGIG (reference sequence). The CDR3 spans 13 residues. CDR3 DNA: TGTGCCTGGAACGGGGGGCAATACTATGGCTACACCTTC. This sequence encodes CAWNGGQYYGYTF. Full variable domain (outside the CDR3, taken from reference TRBV30 and TRBJ1-2): SQTIHQWPATLVQPVGSPLSLECTVEGTSNPNLYWYRQAAGRGLQLLFYSVGIGQISSEVPQNLSASRPQDRQFILSSKKLLLSDSGFYLCAWNGGQYYGYTFGSGTRLTVV.

The V and J genes are TRBV6-6 and TRBJ1-5; TRBD1 agrees at 8 bases. V gave up 6 bases and J gave up 4 bases; unmatched junction bases: 8. Germline V lookup: CDR1 MNHNY, CDR2 SVGAGI (reference sequence). This CDR3 is 15 amino acids long. In DNA, the CDR3 is TGTGCCAGCAGACATACAGGGGGAGTAAATCAGCCCCAGCATTTT. Translated, it gives CASRHTGGVNQPQHF.

This clonotype was recorded at least ten times. The rearrangement links TRBV5-1 to TRBJ1-1; 8 bases match TRBD1. The germline CDR1 and CDR2 sequences are SGHRS and YFSETQ. V lost 4 bases to trimming and J lost 4 bases; unmatched junction nucleotides: 6. This CDR3 contains 14 residues. The CDR3 loop reads CASSEQGGSTEAFF. Written as DNA, the CDR3 is TGCGCCAGCAGCGAACAGGGGGGCTCCACTGAAGCTTTCTTT.

The V call is TRBV10-3, the J call TRBJ2-1; 8 bases fit TRBD2. The V segment lost 10 bases and the J segment 4 bases; nucleotides outside the gene matches: 6. Germline assignment: CDR1 ENHRY and CDR2 SYGVKD. There are 13 residues in the CDR3. The CDR3 DNA follows: TGTGCCACCAACCGGGGGGGATACAATGAGCAGTTCTTC. This codes for CATNRGGYNEQFF.

This clonotype was detected a few times. This chain links TRBV20-1 with TRBJ1-6; possibly TRBD1 for D (5 bases). Germline V CDR1 and CDR2: DFQATT, SNEGSKA (reference sequence). The CDR3 sequence is 17 residues long. V lost 4 bases and J 8 bases, leaving 24 bases between the germline ends. The CDR3, as DNA: TGCAGTGCTAAAACCCCGGGACGAAGCCTTAGGGATTCACCCCTCCACTTT. Its protein is CSAKTPGRSLRDSPLHF.

This clonotype was picked up a small number of times. J is TRBJ2-7 and V is TRBV6-5, with TRBD1 matching over 10 bases. Per the germline V gene, CDR1 is MNHEY and CDR2 is SVGAGI. The CDR3 is 15 amino acids. V lost 5 bases to trimming and J lost 4 bases; unmatched junction nucleotides: 8. The CDR3 region has the DNA TGTGCCAGCAGTCACGGGGTGGGACAGGGGTACGAGCAGTACTTC. Translated, it gives CASSHGVGQGYEQYF.

This clonotype came up a few times. V and J are TRBV15 and TRBJ2-5; the D gene is possibly TRBD1 (6 bases). Germline CDR1 is LNHNV and CDR2 is YYDKDF (reference sequence). Trimming took 0 bases from V and 7 from J, leaving 18 bases between them. This CDR3 is built from 16 residues. The CDR3 loop is CATSREAQGSGGTQYF. The CDR3 DNA follows: TGTGCCACCAGCAGAGAGGCCCAGGGGAGTGGTGGGACCCAGTACTTC.